This is a list of T cell receptor beta chains from one sample in a study of PD-L1 blockade in urothelial cancer. Assay: immunoSEQ multiplex PCR; the TCRdb copy retains only in-frame clones and omits some. The sample shows some 80,000 clones, 85% of them seen only once. The material was PBMCs, obtained around atezolizumab (anti-PD-L1) treatment. The receptors stem from a man between 35 and 55 years old with urothelial cancer. Both conserved end residues are part of each CDR3. D genes are given only for firm matches. Rows may omit the clone size; those that give it use once, few, many or a size class.

d_gene	v_gene	abundance	j_gene	CDR3aa	CDR3nt
TRBD2	TRBV28	NA	TRBJ2-7	CASSRLADSYEQYF	TGTGCCAGCAGCCGACTAGCGGACTCCTACGAGCAGTACTTC
NA	TRBV28	NA	TRBJ2-7	CASSPTGTPPYEQYF	TGTGCCAGCAGTCCCACCGGGACTCCTCCCTACGAGCAGTACTTC
NA	TRBV25-1	NA	TRBJ2-4	CASSEAGNLAKNIQYF	TGTGCCAGCAGTGAAGCCGGTAATCTAGCCAAAAACATTCAGTACTTC
TRBD2	TRBV5-1	few	TRBJ2-1	CASNSGTSSYNEQFF	TGCGCCAGTAACTCCGGGACTAGCTCCTACAATGAGCAGTTCTTC
NA	TRBV5-4	NA	TRBJ1-1	CASSPVMNTEAFF	TGTGCCAGCAGCCCAGTCATGAACACTGAAGCTTTCTTT
NA	TRBV19	NA	TRBJ2-2	CATHPTGLNGELFF	TGTGCCACTCACCCGACAGGACTTAACGGGGAGCTGTTTTTT
NA	TRBV23-1	NA	TRBJ2-2	CASYKEGGSTNTGELFF	TGCGCCAGCTACAAAGAGGGGGGGTCCACGAACACCGGGGAGCTGTTTTTT
NA	TRBV6-1	NA	TRBJ1-5	CASSGTIDQPQHF	TGTGCCAGCAGTGGGACAATAGATCAGCCCCAGCATTTT
NA	TRBV19	few	TRBJ2-1	CASSMADSYNEQFF	TGTGCCAGTAGTATGGCTGACTCTTACAATGAGCAGTTCTTC
TRBD1	TRBV7-2	NA	TRBJ1-3	CASSLEVAGGGNTIYF	TGTGCCAGCAGCTTAGAGGTCGCAGGGGGCGGAAACACCATATATTTT
NA	TRBV30	medium-sized	TRBJ2-7	CACGRYEQYF	TGTGCCTGTGGGAGGTACGAGCAGTACTTC
TRBD2	TRBV28	NA	TRBJ2-1	CASSVTSGRGFNDEQFF	TGTGCCAGCAGTGTGACTAGCGGGAGGGGATTTAACGATGAGCAGTTCTTC
TRBD1	TRBV6-5	once	TRBJ1-3	CASSYSTGGGNTIYF	TGTGCCAGCAGTTACTCAACAGGGGGCGGAAACACCATATATTTT
NA	TRBV4-3	NA	TRBJ1-2	CASSQDPGAFYGYTF	TGCGCCAGCAGCCAAGACCCAGGGGCGTTCTATGGCTACACCTTC
NA	TRBV7-2	NA	TRBJ1-1	CASSPLSDSRAFF	TGTGCCAGCAGCCCCCTAAGTGACAGTAGAGCTTTCTTT
TRBD1	TRBV27	NA	TRBJ2-6	CASSPPPGQATSGANVLTF	TGTGCCAGCAGTCCCCCTCCGGGACAGGCCACCTCTGGCGCCAACGTCCTGACTTTC
NA	TRBV30	NA	TRBJ1-1	CAAYGGTEAFF	TGTGCCGCCTACGGGGGGACTGAAGCTTTCTTT
NA	TRBV25-1	NA	TRBJ2-1	CASSEYNRLYGNEQFF	TGTGCCAGCAGTGAATACAACAGGCTATATGGGAATGAGCAGTTCTTC
NA	TRBV5-4	NA	TRBJ2-1	CASSSVGGSYNEQFF	TGTGCCAGCAGCTCGGTTGGGGGGTCCTACAATGAGCAGTTCTTC
NA	TRBV6-1	NA	TRBJ1-1	CASSEDRASNTEAFF	TGTGCCAGCAGTGAAGACAGGGCCTCGAACACTGAAGCTTTCTTT
NA	TRBV6-5	NA	TRBJ2-7	CASSYSLGGDEQYF	TGTGCCAGCAGTTACTCCTTAGGGGGGGACGAGCAGTACTTC
TRBD1	TRBV11-3	NA	TRBJ2-1	CASSLDRGSTYNEQFF	TGTGCCAGCAGCTTAGACAGGGGGTCTACCTACAATGAGCAGTTCTTC
TRBD2	TRBV5-1	NA	TRBJ2-5	CASRLGLAAQETQYF	TGCGCCAGCAGACTCGGACTAGCGGCTCAAGAGACCCAGTACTTC
NA	TRBV6-5	NA	TRBJ1-3	CATGSSSGNTIYF	TGTGCCACTGGGAGTTCCTCTGGAAACACCATATATTTT
NA	TRBV2	once	TRBJ2-5	CASSGRPPKTSWETQYF	TGTGCCAGCAGTGGTCGCCCCCCCAAGACTAGTTGGGAGACCCAGTACTTC
TRBD2	TRBV5-6	NA	TRBJ2-7	CASSLALAGAEQYF	TGTGCCAGCAGCTTGGCGCTAGCGGGAGCTGAGCAGTACTTC
TRBD1	TRBV6-1	NA	TRBJ1-2	CASSSGTGFGYTF	TGTGCCAGCAGCTCCGGGACAGGGTTCGGCTACACCTTC
NA	TRBV5-4	NA	TRBJ2-5	CASSWTAGETQYF	TGTGCCAGCAGCTGGACGGCAGGGGAGACCCAGTACTTC
TRBD1	TRBV7-2	many	TRBJ1-3	CASSYGTGKGNTIYF	TGTGCCAGCAGCTACGGGACAGGGAAAGGGAACACCATATATTTT
NA	TRBV4-3	NA	TRBJ2-3	CASSQEGATADTQYF	TGCGCCAGCAGCCAAGAGGGGGCCACAGCAGATACGCAGTATTTT
NA	TRBV7-3	NA	TRBJ2-1	CATTGDNEQFF	TGTGCCACCACAGGCGACAATGAGCAGTTCTTC
NA	TRBV5-4	once	TRBJ2-2	CASSQEGPGELFF	TGTGCCAGCAGCCAGGAGGGACCCGGGGAGCTGTTTTTT
TRBD1	TRBV2	NA	TRBJ2-7	CASRDRLYEQYF	TGTGCCAGCCGGGACAGGCTCTACGAGCAGTACTTC
NA	TRBV6-6	once	TRBJ2-2	CASSYSSGRTGELFF	TGTGCCAGCAGTTACTCAAGCGGCCGGACCGGGGAGCTGTTTTTT
TRBD1	TRBV19	NA	TRBJ2-2	CASRLSGGPITGELFF	TGTGCCAGTAGACTGTCAGGGGGTCCTATCACCGGGGAGCTGTTTTTT
TRBD2	TRBV11-2	NA	TRBJ2-5	CASSLGLGETQYF	TGTGCCAGCAGCTTGGGACTAGGGGAGACCCAGTACTTC
TRBD2	TRBV2	NA	TRBJ2-7	CASSLGAGVYEQYF	TGTGCCAGCAGTCTGGGAGCGGGAGTCTACGAGCAGTACTTC
NA	TRBV25-1	NA	TRBJ2-1	CASSREEEQFF	TGTGCCAGCAGTAGGGAGGAGGAGCAGTTCTTC
TRBD1	TRBV28	NA	TRBJ2-7	CASTPGQGGVGYF	TGTGCCAGCACCCCGGGACAGGGGGGGGTGGGGTACTTC
NA	TRBV29-1	NA	TRBJ2-6	CSVGGVSGANVLTF	TGCAGCGTTGGCGGGGTCTCTGGGGCCAACGTCCTGACTTTC
NA	TRBV15	few	TRBJ2-5	CATSRARGTQYF	TGTGCCACCAGCAGAGCCAGGGGCACCCAGTACTTC
NA	TRBV28	NA	TRBJ2-6	CASRPQGSGANVLTF	TGTGCCAGCAGACCCCAGGGCTCTGGGGCCAACGTCCTGACTTTC
TRBD1	TRBV12-5	NA	TRBJ1-1	CASGLVQGGLNTEAFF	TGTGCTAGTGGTTTGGTACAAGGGGGCCTTAACACTGAAGCTTTCTTT
TRBD2	TRBV5-1	once	TRBJ2-3	CASSLGLADSPTDTQYF	TGCGCCAGCAGCTTGGGCCTAGCGGATTCTCCCACAGATACGCAGTATTTT
NA	TRBV28	NA	TRBJ1-2	CASSFSPPNYGYTF	TGTGCCAGCAGTTTTTCCCCTCCTAACTATGGCTACACCTTC